Sequencing of this T cell receptor beta chain was carried out in a study of T cell repertoires and HLA-DP antigens. A note on this clone: As yet, its antigen is unknown.

The repertoire was sequenced with immunoSEQ multiplex PCR; TCRdb's copy has only in-frame clones and lacks some. The sample includes over 60,000 clones, over 75% of them seen just once. The CDR3 consists of 14 residues. Trimming took 3 bases from V and 4 from J; bases not matched to a gene: 4. The germline V gene has CDR1 SGHRS and CDR2 YFSETQ. The chain employs TRBV5-1 and TRBJ2-5, with 9 nucleotides matching TRBD1. Input material: CD4+ T cells from PBMCs. The sequence derives from a man in his 60s in good health and CMV-seronegative. The CDR3 loop reads CASSSQGARETQYF. The CDR3 DNA reads TGCGCCAGCAGCTCACAGGGGGCAAGAGAGACCCAGTACTTC.